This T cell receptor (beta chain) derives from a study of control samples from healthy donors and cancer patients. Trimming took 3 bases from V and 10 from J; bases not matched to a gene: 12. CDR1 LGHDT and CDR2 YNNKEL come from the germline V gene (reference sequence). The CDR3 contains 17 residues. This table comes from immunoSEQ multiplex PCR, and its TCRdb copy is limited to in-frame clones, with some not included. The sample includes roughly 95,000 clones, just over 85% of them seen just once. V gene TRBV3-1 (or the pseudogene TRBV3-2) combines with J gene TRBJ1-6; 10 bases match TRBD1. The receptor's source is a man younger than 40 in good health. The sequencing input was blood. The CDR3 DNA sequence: TGTGCCAGCAGCCACTCGCCCCGGACAGGGGGAAACTCACCCCTCCACTTT. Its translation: CASSHSPRTGGNSPLHF.